A selection of T cell receptor beta chains follows, all from one sample in a study of T cells in Graves' hyperthyroidism and ophthalmopathy. MiXCR, applied by TCRdb to the multiplex PCR reads, yields one record per CDR3 protein. The sample contains over 250,000 distinct CDR3 sequences, roughly 20% of which appear only once. Input material: blood. The receptors originated from a man aged 30-40 years with Graves' ophthalmopathy. Both conserved end residues are part of each CDR3. Rows give clone size only sometimes, using once, few, many, or a class for an expanded clone.

v_call	clone_size	j_call	cdr3_aa
TRBV2	many	TRBJ2-2	CASSDLTGGTGELFF
TRBV7-2	few	TRBJ2-3	CASSLYLDTDTQYF
TRBV9	once	TRBJ1-2	CASSLERSGPNYGYTF
TRBV12-3/TRBV12-4	NA	TRBJ1-1	CASSLAPGDTEAFF
TRBV11-2	NA	TRBJ1-4	CASSSSDTHTTNEKLFF
TRBV15	NA	TRBJ1-2	CATSRDLNPSGYGYTF
TRBV15	NA	TRBJ2-1	CATSQRSYNEQFF
TRBV27	NA	TRBJ1-5	CASSLEGQLSNQPQHF
TRBV11-2	NA	TRBJ2-5	CASSEILAEETQYF
TRBV20-1	NA	TRBJ2-7	CSARGGGVHEQYF
TRBV18	many	TRBJ2-1	CASSPIDFYNEQFF
TRBV30	many	TRBJ1-1	CAWSPGTGLNTEAFF
TRBV5-1	many	TRBJ2-1	CASSFRSGQGNNEQFF
TRBV28	NA	TRBJ1-1	CATVGRVGGAEAFF
TRBV30	many	TRBJ1-6	CAWSAGLYSPLHF
TRBV11-3	NA	TRBJ2-3	CASSFRTSGTSSTDTQYF
TRBV3-1	NA	TRBJ2-1	CASNQGSSYNKQFF
TRBV20-1	many	TRBJ2-7	CSAKVYRRNEQYF
TRBV28	few	TRBJ2-2	CASSQISRLNTGELFF
TRBV29-1	NA	TRBJ2-5	CSVALGSVETQYF
TRBV5-1	NA	TRBJ2-3	CASSLGGAASTDTQYF
TRBV18	few	TRBJ2-3	CASSPDADTQYF
TRBV5-1	NA	TRBJ1-4	CASSLGRSVNEKLFF
TRBV29-1	few	TRBJ2-2	CSATGFMNTGELFF
TRBV7-8	many	TRBJ2-1	CASSPTRDRVYNEQFF
TRBV6-5	few	TRBJ1-3	CASSYSENTIYF
TRBV11-2	many	TRBJ2-7	CASSLGVRAQYEQYF
TRBV7-3	NA	TRBJ2-1	CASSQGLVGNEQFF
TRBV3-1	many	TRBJ2-4	CASRLGASIQYF
TRBV11-2	few	TRBJ1-3	CASSSDSSGNTIYF
TRBV25-1	NA	TRBJ2-5	CASSGVLQGYQETQYF
TRBV27	many	TRBJ2-2	CASSLSVTGELFF
TRBV7-9	few	TRBJ2-1	CASSSPEREGTYNEQFF
TRBV5-4	few	TRBJ2-3	CASSYNDFQSTDTQYF
TRBV27	few	TRBJ1-2	CASSRGGYYGYTF
TRBV20-1	NA	TRBJ2-5	CSARDPAGDQETQYF
TRBV30	many	TRBJ1-4	CAWSVPREKLFF
TRBV28	few	TRBJ2-3	CASSLRLAGVGADTQYF
TRBV3-1	NA	TRBJ2-1	CASSQPLRLAGVRNEQFF
TRBV12-3/TRBV12-4	many	TRBJ1-1	CASSSRGIVNTEAFF
TRBV4-1	NA	TRBJ2-7	CASRGDNYEQYF
TRBV28	NA	TRBJ2-1	CASSPPGGGNEQFF
TRBV19	NA	TRBJ2-4	CASSIRNIQYF